Shown below are 3 T cell receptor beta chains from a single sample sequenced in a study of a mutant IDH1 vaccine in newly diagnosed glioma. Time point described: week 47, end of study. It was 300 ug of mutant IDH1 20-mer peptide that made up each vaccine dose, given with topical imiquimod. Method: immunoSEQ multiplex PCR; TCRdb's copy keeps in-frame clones and lacks some. The table records tens of thousands of clones, approximately 71% of them present only once. These TCRs are of unknown antigen specificity. The input for sequencing was PBMCs, taken from a glioma patient whose treatment included an IDH1 peptide vaccine. These TCRs come from a man aged 50-60 years with glioma.

The chain uses TRBV10-3 and TRBJ1-1, with 7 positions matching TRBD1. The V and J ends lost 10 bases and 4 bases, in that order; junction bases with no gene match: 9. The germline V gene encodes CDR1 ENHRY and CDR2 SYGVKD. The CDR3 has 13 amino acids. DNA of the CDR3: TGTGCCACCAGGGGGGCCCTGGGCACTGAAGCTTTCTTT. This translates into CATRGALGTEAFF.

This clone was observed a handful of times. This rearrangement joins TRBV11-1 to TRBJ1-5; D is possibly TRBD1 (5 bases). Between the trimmed V and J ends, which lost 5 bases and 7 bases, there was a span of 12 bases. Germline V gene data show CDR1 as SGHAT and CDR2 as FQDESV (reference sequence). The CDR3 runs 13 residues. The DNA for the CDR3 is TGTGCCAGCAGCCCCGGTGGGGGGCAGCCCCAGCATTTT. Translating it yields CASSPGGGQPQHF.

The chain recombines TRBV30 with TRBJ1-2; D not resolved. The CDR3 totals 14 residues. V was shortened by 2 bases and J by 4 bases, with 14 bases between the two germline ends. Germline CDR1 GTSNPN, CDR2 SVGIG (reference sequence). The CDR3 sequence is CAWSLGRPSYGYTF. CDR3 sequence (DNA): TGTGCCTGGAGTTTAGGTAGGCCGAGCTATGGCTACACCTTC.